The TCR beta chain described here comes from a study of blood T cell repertoires in COVID-19. Looking at the study overall: Researchers got acute and convalescent COVID-19 samples from the United States, Italy and Spain. T cells, B-cell-depleted T cells, or PBMCs supplied cDNA or gDNA.

This CDR3 comprises 15 residues. Trimming pared 5 bases from V and 2 bases from J, leaving 16 bases between. CDR1 is SEHNR, CDR2 FQNEAQ, per germline (reference sequence). Study members were between about 18 and 100 years old and lived in fewer than 30 US regions. TCRdb's copy holds only in-frame clones and misses some; the assay was immunoSEQ multiplex PCR. Among nearly 250,000 clones listed, 85% were seen once. This chain connects TRBV7-9 to TRBJ2-7; D is ambiguous. The receptor was isolated from a woman aged 50 to 65 with acute COVID-19. Sequencing input: PBMCs or T cells enriched from blood (not recorded which). CDR3 sequence (DNA): TGTGCCAGCAGCCACCTCAAGGAGAACCCCTACGAGCAGTACTTC. Protein product: CASSHLKENPYEQYF.